Below are 26 T cell receptor beta chains sequenced from a single sample in a study of cytomegalovirus exposure and HLA in healthy donors. PCR amplification relied on 60 Vbeta primers (plus 13 Jbeta primers). Sequencing used immunoSEQ multiplex PCR; TCRdb keeps in-frame clones, though not all of them. The repertoire holds about 160,000 clones, with 75% to 85% as singletons. The sample comprised PBMCs. The receptors come from a man aged 30 to 45 in good health and CMV-seronegative.

This clone was seen more than once but under ten times. The chain recombines TRBV5-1 with TRBJ1-6, with D maybe TRBD1 (5 bases). Trimming shortened V by 1 base and J by 3 bases, and 8 bases separated the two germline ends. Germline V gene data show CDR1 as SGHRS and CDR2 as YFSETQ. The CDR3 has 15 amino acids. The CDR3 region is CASSLQGYYNSPLHF. CDR3 DNA: TGCGCCAGCAGCTTGCAGGGTTACTATAATTCACCCCTCCACTTT.

The chain is built from TRBV30 and TRBJ2-7; TRBD2 might be the D (5 bases). CDR3 size: 14 residues. V lost 0 bases and J 4 bases, leaving 13 bases between the germline ends. Germline assignment: CDR1 GTSNPN and CDR2 SVGIG (reference sequence). In DNA, the CDR3 is TGTGCCTGGAGTGTAGGAGGCTTCATTTACGAGCAGTACTTC. Its translation is CAWSVGGFIYEQYF.

The chain couples TRBV6-1 to TRBJ1-4; TRBD1 matches at 9 bases. CDR3 size: 14 residues. The V segment lost 6 bases and the J segment 4 bases; nucleotides outside the gene matches: 3. Germline lookup yields CDR1 MNHNS and CDR2 SASEGT. CDR3 DNA sequence: TGTGCCAGCAGCGTGACAGGGGGTAATGAAAAACTGTTTTTT. Its translation: CASSVTGGNEKLFF.

The chain is built from TRBV15 and TRBJ1-1; possible D gene TRBD1, 5 bases. Trimming shortened V by 1 base and J by 0 bases, and 6 bases separated the two germline ends. Germline lookup yields CDR1 LNHNV and CDR2 YYDKDF (reference sequence). The CDR3 runs to 14 residues. The CDR3, as DNA: TGTGCCACCAGCAGAGGACAGCTGAACACTGAAGCTTTCTTT. Its translation: CATSRGQLNTEAFF. The full variable domain, with the rest looked up from reference TRBV15 and TRBJ1-1, is DAMVIQNPRYQVTQFGKPVTLSCSQTLNHNVMYWYQQKSSQAPKLLFHYYDKDFNNEADTPDNFQSRRPNTSFCFLDIRSPGLGDTAMYLCATSRGQLNTEAFFGQGTRLTVV.

The V call is TRBV7-3, the J call TRBJ2-7; TRBD1 might be the D (6 bases). V lost 5 bases, J lost 7 bases, and 21 bases lay in between. This CDR3 has 15 amino acids. Germline-derived CDR1 and CDR2 are SGHTA and FQGTGA. The CDR3 DNA follows: TGTGCCAGCAGCCCAGGGGCAGGGGAAACGCTGGAGCAGTACTTC. Translated: CASSPGAGETLEQYF.

The J gene is TRBJ2-7, the V gene TRBV10-3, with 9 bases identical to TRBD2. Unmatched junction bases numbered 9, after V lost 1 base and J lost 5 bases. Germline CDR1 is ENHRY and CDR2 is SYGVKD. This CDR3 has 16 amino acids. The chain's CDR3 is CAISEFTGTSTDEQYF. The CDR3 DNA sequence: TGTGCCATCAGTGAGTTTACCGGGACTAGCACGGACGAGCAGTACTTC.

DNA of the CDR3: TGTGCCAGCAGTCCAGACGGGGGCAATCAGCCCCAGCATTTT. This translates into CASSPDGGNQPQHF. The chain couples TRBV27 to TRBJ1-5; no clear D. CDR3 size: 14 residues. CDR1 and CDR2 from the germline V gene are MNHEY and SMNVEV (reference sequence). V lost 5 bases to trimming and J lost 2 bases, with 10 bases between them.

The chain joins TRBV7-7 to TRBJ2-7; the match to TRBD1 covers 9 bases. J gave up 6 bases and V 5 bases, and 5 bases lay outside the gene matches. The CDR3 contains 13 residues. The V gene's germline CDR1 is SSHAT and CDR2 FNYEAQ (reference sequence). CDR3 DNA: TGTGCCAGCAGCACGGACAGGGGAGGCGAGCAGTACTTC. Translating gives CASSTDRGGEQYF.

V and J are TRBV5-6 and TRBJ1-4, with a possible D match to TRBD1 (5 bases). The germline V and J ends were trimmed by 0 bases and 8 bases, with 20 bases remaining between them. The CDR3 contains 17 residues. From germline, CDR1 is SGHDT and CDR2 YYEEEE. The CDR3 nucleotides read TGTGCCAGCAGCTTGGTATCCAGGGCGCTCGAGTACGAAAAACTGTTTTTT. Residues: CASSLVSRALEYEKLFF.

The chain combines TRBV28 with TRBJ2-6, with 11 bases lining up with TRBD1. The CDR3 is 18 amino acids. Germline CDR1 MDHEN, CDR2 SYDVKM. The V segment lost 5 bases and the J segment 4 bases; nucleotides outside the gene matches: 10. As DNA, the CDR3 is TGTGCCAGCAGTCCTTATGGACAGGGGGCCTACGGGGCCAACGTCCTGACTTTC. Residues: CASSPYGQGAYGANVLTF.

The genes are TRBV7-2 and TRBJ1-1; D uncertain. Germline V gene sequence: CDR1 SGHTA, CDR2 FQGNSA. The length of the CDR3 is 14 residues. Between the trimmed V and J ends, which lost 1 base and 1 base, there was a span of 7 bases. CDR3 DNA: TGTGCCAGCAGCTTAGGGGAGGAGAACACTGAAGCTTTCTTT. This encodes CASSLGEENTEAFF.

This clone was seen only once. The chain joins TRBV19 to TRBJ2-7; 7 positions agree with TRBD2. CDR1 is LNHDA, CDR2 SQIVND, per germline (reference sequence). With 6 bases clipped from V and 1 base from J, the junction kept 3 bases outside the gene matches. The CDR3 covers 13 residues. The CDR3 bases are TGTGCCAGTAGACCCGGGGGGTCCTACGAGCAGTACTTC. It is translated as CASRPGGSYEQYF.

J is TRBJ2-7 and V is TRBV6-6; the match to TRBD1 covers 7 bases. The trim removed 5 bases at V and 2 bases at J, leaving 3 bases unmatched. Germline V gene lookup returns CDR1 MNHNY and CDR2 SVGAGI (reference sequence). This CDR3 has 13 amino acids. In DNA form, the CDR3 reads TGTGCCAGCAGTCAGACAGGGCCCTACGAGCAGTACTTC. Its protein product is CASSQTGPYEQYF.

The V call is TRBV19, the J call TRBJ1-4, with D tentatively TRBD1 (5 bases). The V end lost 1 base, the J end lost 3 bases, and 9 bases lay between the germline ends. The CDR3 sequence is 15 residues long. The V gene's germline CDR1 is LNHDA and CDR2 SQIVND (reference sequence). The CDR3 DNA reads TGTGCCAGTAGTATAGCAAGGGGCCCTAATGAAAAACTGTTTTTT. Translated, it gives CASSIARGPNEKLFF.

The CDR3 sequence is CASSARDFQETQYF. The CDR3 coding sequence is TGCGCCAGCAGCGCTCGGGACTTCCAAGAGACCCAGTACTTC. The chain couples TRBV4-3 to TRBJ2-5; D possibly corresponds to TRBD2 (6 bases). The CDR3 is 14 residues long. V lost 5 bases, J lost 1 base, and 11 bases lay in between. Germline CDR1 LGHNA, CDR2 YSLEER.

Within the sample, this clone is medium-sized (0.01 to 0.1%). The chain recombines TRBV6-5 with TRBJ2-7; 9 bases are shared with TRBD1. The CDR3 totals 14 residues. The V gene end was trimmed by 5 bases and the J gene end by 7 bases; junction bases not matched to a gene: 9. The germline V gene encodes CDR1 MNHEY and CDR2 SVGAGI. The CDR3 sequence is CASSEQGALGEQYF. In DNA, the CDR3 is TGTGCCAGCAGTGAACAGGGGGCCCTGGGGGAGCAGTACTTC.

This chain joins TRBV21-1 and TRBJ1-5. TRBV21-1 constitutes a pseudogene. The CDR3 has 16 residues. Here the CDR3 reads CASSKEGRVLNQPQHF. DNA of the CDR3: TGTGCCAGCAGCAAAGAGGGGAGGGTCCTCAATCAGCCCCAGCATTTT.

The chain combines TRBV11-2 with TRBJ1-1, with 7 bases identical to TRBD1. In germline, CDR1 is SGHAT, CDR2 FQNNGV. After removal of 7 bases from V and 3 bases from J, the junction contained 17 bases not matched to a gene. The CDR3 has 17 amino acids. The CDR3 loop is CASTWFGGRRGDTEAFF. In DNA, the CDR3 is TGTGCCAGCACCTGGTTTGGGGGGCGCAGGGGGGACACTGAAGCTTTCTTT.

The rearrangement links TRBV19 to TRBJ1-1, with D tentatively TRBD1 (6 bases). CDR3 length: 11 amino acids. Trimming removed 5 bases at V and 10 bases at J, with 11 bases between. Germline V gene data show CDR1 as LNHDA and CDR2 as SQIVND (reference sequence). The CDR3 here is CASSFTGRAFF. The CDR3 DNA sequence: TGTGCCAGTAGTTTTACAGGGAGAGCTTTCTTT.

The chain combines TRBV30 with TRBJ1-3; no clear D. The germline V and J ends were trimmed by 2 bases and 0 bases, with 14 bases remaining between them. There are 16 residues in the CDR3. CDR1 is GTSNPN and CDR2 is SVGIG in the germline V gene (reference sequence). The CDR3 region is CAWSIKISSSGNTIYF. DNA for the CDR3: TGTGCCTGGAGTATTAAGATTAGCAGCTCTGGAAACACCATATATTTT.

In its sample, this clone was seen a few times. The chain is built from TRBV5-6 and TRBJ1-5; D is unresolved. This CDR3 is 14 amino acids long. The V end lost 0 bases, the J end lost 3 bases, and 7 bases lay between the germline ends. CDR1 SGHDT and CDR2 YYEEEE come from the germline V gene. CDR3 region: CASSLGGNNQPQHF. The CDR3 region has the DNA TGTGCCAGCAGCTTGGGCGGAAACAATCAGCCCCAGCATTTT. The full variable domain, rest sourced from reference TRBV5-6 and TRBJ1-5, is DAGVTQSPTHLIKTRGQQVTLRCSPKSGHDTVSWYQQALGQGPQFIFQYYEEEERQRGNFPDRFSGHQFPNYSSELNVNALLLGDSALYLCASSLGGNNQPQHFGDGTRLSIL.

The chain carries TRBV19 and TRBJ2-7; perhaps TRBD1 as D (5 bases). The CDR3 loop spans 15 amino acids. V was cut by 3 bases and J by 5 bases, with 17 bases left in between. Germline CDR1 reads LNHDA; CDR2 reads SQIVND (reference sequence). The DNA of the CDR3 is TGTGCCAGTAGTATTCCGGCCAGGGATATCCACGAGCAGTACTTC. Translated, it gives CASSIPARDIHEQYF.

The chain links TRBV27 to TRBJ2-1; perhaps TRBD1 as D (6 bases). The germline gives CDR1 MNHEY, CDR2 SMNVEV (reference sequence). With 6 bases removed from V and 8 bases from J, the gap between germline ends came to 11 bases. The CDR3 contains 12 residues. The CDR3 loop is CASSSGGYEQFF. In DNA form, the CDR3 reads TGTGCCAGCAGCTCTGGGGGCTATGAGCAGTTCTTC.

This clone was detected once. The V call is TRBV30, the J call TRBJ2-5, with TRBD1 matching over 8 bases. Gene TRBJ2-7 matches the end of the DNA better, so the J call may be wrong. Per germline, CDR1 GTSNPN and CDR2 SVGIG (reference sequence). The CDR3 has 14 amino acids. CDR3 DNA: TGTGCCTGGACCCCCCGACAGGGGTGGATCGAGCAGTACTTC. Translated, it gives CAWTPRQGWIEQYF.

The table lists this clone with a few counts. The chain combines TRBV6-5 with TRBJ1-2, with 9 bases identical to TRBD1. The CDR3 totals 15 residues. V shed 0 bases and J 7 bases; nucleotides not matched to a gene: 6. In germline, CDR1 is MNHEY, CDR2 SVGAGI. CDR3 amino acids: CASSYSGTGSSGYTF. The CDR3 DNA sequence: TGTGCCAGCAGTTACTCCGGGACAGGGAGCTCTGGCTACACCTTC.

Of note for this clone: Other DNA sequences from this sample encode an identical CDR3 as well. The rearrangement joins TRBV28 to TRBJ1-2, with D perhaps matching TRBD1 (5 bases). CDR1 and CDR2 from the germline V gene are MDHEN and SYDVKM. CDR3 length: 13 amino acids. With 2 bases removed from V and 2 bases from J, the gap between germline ends came to 6 bases. The CDR3 here is CASSLGGNYGYTF. CDR3 in DNA: TGTGCCAGCAGTTTAGGGGGGAACTATGGCTACACCTTC.